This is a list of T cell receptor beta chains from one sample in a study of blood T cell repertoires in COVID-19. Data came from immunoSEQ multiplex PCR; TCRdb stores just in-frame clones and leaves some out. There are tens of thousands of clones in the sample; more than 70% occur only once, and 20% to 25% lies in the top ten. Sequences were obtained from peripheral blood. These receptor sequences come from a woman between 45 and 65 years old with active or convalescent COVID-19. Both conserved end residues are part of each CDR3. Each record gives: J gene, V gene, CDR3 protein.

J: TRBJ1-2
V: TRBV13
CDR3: CASSLNRANYGYTF

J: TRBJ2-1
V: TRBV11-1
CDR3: CASSLQSGGNEQFF

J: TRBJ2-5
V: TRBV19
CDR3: CASSLVAGTETQYF

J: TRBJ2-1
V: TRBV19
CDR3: CASSSRQGILEQFF

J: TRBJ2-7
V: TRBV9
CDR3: CASSVGLADYEQYF

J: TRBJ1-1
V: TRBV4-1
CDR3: CASSQELRWDRGLGEAFF

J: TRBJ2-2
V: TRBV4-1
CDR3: CASSHPRRAGELFF

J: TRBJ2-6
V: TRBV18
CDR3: CASSPVFSPSGANVLTF

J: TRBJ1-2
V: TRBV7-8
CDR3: CASSLAVGDRPILNYGYTF

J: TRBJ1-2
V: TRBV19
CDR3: CASGTALYGYTF

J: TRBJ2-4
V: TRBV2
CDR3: CASMGERQGDLAKNIQYF

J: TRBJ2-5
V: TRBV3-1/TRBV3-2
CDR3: CASSQRASGETQYF

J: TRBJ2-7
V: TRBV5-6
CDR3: CASSLYRSYEQYF

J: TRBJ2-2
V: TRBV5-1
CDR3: CASSLGGASGANTGELFF

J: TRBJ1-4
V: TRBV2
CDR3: CASRHAGSGNEKLFF

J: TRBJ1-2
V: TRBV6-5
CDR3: CASSEGTGVGYTF